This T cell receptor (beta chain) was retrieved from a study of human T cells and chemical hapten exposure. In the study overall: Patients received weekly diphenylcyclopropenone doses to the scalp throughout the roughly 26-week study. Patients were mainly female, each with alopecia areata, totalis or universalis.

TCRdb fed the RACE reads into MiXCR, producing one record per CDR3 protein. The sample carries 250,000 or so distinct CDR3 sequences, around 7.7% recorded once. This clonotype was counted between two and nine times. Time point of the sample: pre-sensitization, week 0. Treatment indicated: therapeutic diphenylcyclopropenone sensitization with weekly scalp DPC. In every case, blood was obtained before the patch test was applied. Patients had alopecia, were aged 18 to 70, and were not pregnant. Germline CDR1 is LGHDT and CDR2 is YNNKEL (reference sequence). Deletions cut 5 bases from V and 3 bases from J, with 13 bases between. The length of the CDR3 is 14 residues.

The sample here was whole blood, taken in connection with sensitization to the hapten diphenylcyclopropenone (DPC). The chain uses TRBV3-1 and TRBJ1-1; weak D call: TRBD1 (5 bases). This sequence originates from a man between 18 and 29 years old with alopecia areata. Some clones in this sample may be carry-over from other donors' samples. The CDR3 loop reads CASSKFGTDTEAFF. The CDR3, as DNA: TGTGCCAGCAGCAAGTTCGGGACTGACACTGAAGCTTTCTTT. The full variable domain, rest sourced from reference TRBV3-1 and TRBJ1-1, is DTAVSQTPKYLVTQMGNDKSIKCEQNLGHDTMYWYKQDSKKFLKIMFSYNNKELIINETVPNRFSPKSPDKAHLNLHINSLELGDSAVYFCASSKFGTDTEAFFGQGTRLTVV.